This T cell receptor (beta chain) emerged from a study of blood T cell repertoires in COVID-19. Sequencing used immunoSEQ multiplex PCR; TCRdb keeps in-frame clones, though not all of them. The sample holds just over 300,000 clones, more than 75% seen once. Recovered participants had two consecutive negative NP/OP PCR tests, healthcare professional clearance, or symptom resolution. The length of the CDR3 is 16 residues. The germline CDR1 and CDR2 sequences are MGHDK and SYGVNS. V lost 5 bases, J lost 4 bases, and 18 bases lay in between. The sample was PBMCs or T cells enriched from blood (not recorded which). The J gene is TRBJ2-1, the V gene TRBV25-1, with D tentatively TRBD1 (6 bases). This sequence was found in a young man who had recovered from COVID-19. CDR3 DNA: TGTGCCAGCAGTTTCTTAGGGGGAGAGGGGTACAATGAGCAGTTCTTC. This translates into CASSFLGGEGYNEQFF.